The sample holds many counts of the clone carrying this T cell receptor beta chain. These data are taken from a study of low-dose radiotherapy and immunotherapy resistance in tumors. On the study more broadly: On an every-two-weeks schedule, patients received intravenous nivolumab 240 mg, along with ipilimumab 1 mg/kg every six weeks.

As for time point: after trial treatment. Treatment described: LDRT plus nivolumab, ipilimumab, low-dose cyclophosphamide and aspirin (RACIN trial). This CDR3 contains 14 residues. Germline loops: CDR1 ENHRY, CDR2 SYGVKD. With 3 bases removed from V and 4 bases from J, the gap between germline ends came to 13 bases. Alpha and beta chains were covered, as first-strand cDNA relied on TRAV- and TRBV-specific primers. It was with a constant-region primer and a V-primer adapter that TCRs were amplified over approximately 20 PCR cycles. TCRdb independently ran MiXCR on the reads; one entry per CDR3 protein. The sample lists roughly 100,000 distinct CDR3 sequences; less than 25% were seen once.

The starting material was PBMCs, obtained after low-dose radiotherapy plus immunotherapy. The TCR was taken from a male donor with prostate cancer. The chain joins TRBV10-3 to TRBJ2-7; a weak D match, TRBD2 (6 bases). The DNA of the CDR3 is TGTGCCATCAGTGAAGGGGCAGGGAGGTACGAGCAGTACTTC. Translation: CAISEGAGRYEQYF.